This TCR beta chain was observed in a study of T cell responses to AZD1222 COVID-19 vaccine. Sequencing used immunoSEQ multiplex PCR; TCRdb keeps in-frame clones, though not all of them. The sample carries roughly 140,000 clones, 88% recorded once. Overall study results and limits: Seropositive status at baseline applied to only 6 or 7 AZD1222 recipients. Increases in Spike-specific TCR breadth and depth were seen after two AZD1222 doses. Spike was spanned by vaccine-associated CD4 TCRs, with dominance at 160-218 and 743-854.

As regards this clone: Its antigen remains unknown.

Germline CDR1 is MNHEY and CDR2 is SVGEGT. V was clipped by 0 bases and J by 0 bases, with 9 bases between them. The CDR3 contains 17 residues. This chain connects TRBV6-2 or TRBV6-3 to TRBJ2-6; D gene ambiguous. The sample was peripheral blood, taken on day 0 of AZD1222 vaccination. This clonotype originated in an adult in good health. CDR3 amino acids: CASSYSIQFSGANVLTF. CDR3 sequence (DNA): TGTGCCAGCAGTTACTCCATACAATTCTCTGGGGCCAACGTCCTGACTTTC.